The 17 T cell receptor beta chains below all came from one sample that was sequenced in a study of blood T cell repertoires in COVID-19. This table comes from immunoSEQ multiplex PCR, and its TCRdb copy is limited to in-frame clones, with some not included. The table records approximately 330,000 clones, roughly 88% of them present only once. The specimen sequenced was peripheral blood. The receptors were sampled from a woman between 50 and 59 years old with active or convalescent COVID-19.

The chain couples TRBV2 to TRBJ1-5, with D possibly being TRBD1 (6 bases). Trimming took 5 bases from V and 3 from J, leaving 20 bases between them. CDR1 and CDR2 from the germline V gene are SNHLY and FYNNEI. This CDR3 is built from 17 residues. The CDR3 DNA reads TGTGCCAGCAGTTCTCTACAGGGTGTCCGGGACAATCAGCCCCAGCATTTT. Translating it yields CASSSLQGVRDNQPQHF.

The rearrangement links TRBV6-5 to TRBJ1-4, with 10 bases fitting TRBD1. V dropped 4 bases and J dropped 8; count of bases not matched to a gene: 7. Germline lookup yields CDR1 MNHEY and CDR2 SVGAGI. The CDR3 is 15 amino acids. This chain's CDR3 is CASSLGTGVNEKLFF. The CDR3 DNA is TGTGCCAGCAGTTTGGGGACAGGGGTTAACGAAAAACTGTTTTTT.

V gene TRBV5-5 combines with J gene TRBJ2-3; a possible D gene is TRBD1 (6 bases). CDR3 size: 14 residues. Trimming took 2 bases from V and 3 from J, leaving 10 bases between them. CDR1 is SGHKS, CDR2 YYEKEE, per germline (reference sequence). CDR3 region: CASSFDRPTDTQYF. The CDR3 DNA is TGTGCCAGCAGCTTCGACAGGCCAACAGATACGCAGTATTTT.

The chain carries TRBV28 and TRBJ1-3; no definite D call. CDR1 and CDR2 (germline): MDHEN, SYDVKM. V was pared by 7 bases and J by 3 bases, with 19 bases between. The CDR3 consists of 16 residues. CDR3 DNA: TGTGCCAGCATCCCCGGCGGGCAGAAAGGTGGAAACACCATATATTTT. Its protein is CASIPGGQKGGNTIYF.

The chain combines TRBV5-5 with TRBJ1-2, with 10 positions matching TRBD1. J gave up 5 bases and V 0 bases, and 4 bases lay outside the gene matches. CDR1 and CDR2 (germline): SGHKS, YYEKEE (reference sequence). The CDR3 has 15 amino acids. CDR3: CASSLEGDRGYGYTF. In DNA, the CDR3 is TGTGCCAGCAGCTTGGAGGGGGACAGGGGTTATGGCTACACCTTC.

The rearrangement links TRBV18 to TRBJ2-7; 9 bases line up with TRBD1. After removal of 2 bases from V and 4 bases from J, the junction contained 6 bases not matched to a gene. There are 15 residues in the CDR3. Germline V gives CDR1 KGHSH, CDR2 LQKENI. CDR3 residues: CASSPGTGSPYEQYF. In DNA form, the CDR3 reads TGTGCCAGCTCACCAGGGACAGGGTCCCCATACGAGCAGTACTTC.

The genes are TRBV15 and TRBJ1-5; D remains unclear. The length of the CDR3 is 17 residues. The V and J ends lost 1 base and 0 bases respectively, with 13 bases between them. Looked up from germline, CDR1 is LNHNV and CDR2 is YYDKDF (reference sequence). The CDR3 DNA sequence: TGTGCCACCAGCAGAGGAGCGCTGGATATTAGCAATCAGCCCCAGCATTTT. Translated, it gives CATSRGALDISNQPQHF.

This chain links TRBV2 with TRBJ1-1, with D possibly TRBD1 on 5 matching bases. Trimming left V 4 bases short and J 5 bases short, with 11 bases between. The germline CDR1 and CDR2 sequences are SNHLY and FYNNEI. The CDR3 covers 13 residues. The CDR3 spells CASSGSGFTEAFF. The CDR3 region has the DNA TGTGCCAGCAGTGGTTCAGGGTTTACTGAAGCTTTCTTT.

The chain carries TRBV27 and TRBJ2-7; 7 positions agree with TRBD1. In germline, CDR1 is MNHEY, CDR2 SMNVEV (reference sequence). V shed 8 bases, J shed 6 bases, and the junction held 10 bases outside the gene matches. The CDR3 spans 13 residues. For the CDR3, the DNA is TGTGCCAGCGGCGGTGGGACAGCCCTCGAGCAGTACTTC. Protein: CASGGGTALEQYF.

The J gene is TRBJ2-7, the V gene TRBV27, with 7 bases fitting TRBD2. From germline, CDR1 is MNHEY and CDR2 SMNVEV (reference sequence). The CDR3 has 14 amino acids. With V trimmed by 2 bases and J by 0 bases, 1 base remained unmatched. The DNA for the CDR3 is TGTGCCAGCAGTTTAGGGACTATCTCCTACGAGCAGTACTTC. The encoded protein is CASSLGTISYEQYF.

J is TRBJ2-7 and V is TRBV5-5, with D uncertain. The V end lost 0 bases, the J end lost 0 bases, and 7 bases lay between the germline ends. Germline loops: CDR1 SGHKS, CDR2 YYEKEE (reference sequence). The CDR3 length is 14 residues. The CDR3 is CASSLGWSSYEQYF. CDR3 in DNA: TGTGCCAGCAGCTTGGGGTGGAGCTCCTACGAGCAGTACTTC.

The V gene is TRBV7-2, the J gene TRBJ2-3; the match to TRBD2 covers 8 bases. The CDR3 loop spans 18 amino acids. V gave up 2 bases and J gave up 5 bases; unmatched junction bases: 15. CDR1 is SGHTA and CDR2 is FQGNSA in the germline V gene. The CDR3 here is CASSLIFGASGQGDTQYF. The CDR3, as DNA: TGTGCCAGCAGCTTAATCTTTGGGGCTAGCGGGCAAGGAGATACGCAGTATTTT.

The rearrangement links TRBV18 to TRBJ1-1; 7 nucleotides match TRBD1. This CDR3 contains 15 residues. Per germline, CDR1 KGHSH and CDR2 LQKENI. Trimming removed 0 bases from V and 7 bases from J; junction bases left unmatched: 8. DNA of the CDR3: TGTGCCAGCTCACCACCTATGGTACAGGGGAATGAAGCTTTCTTT. The encoded protein is CASSPPMVQGNEAFF.

This clone was recorded a few times. J is TRBJ1-5 and V is TRBV28, with TRBD1 matching over 10 bases. This CDR3 comprises 17 residues. Unmatched junction bases numbered 8, after V lost 6 bases and J lost 0 bases. CDR1 is MDHEN and CDR2 is SYDVKM in the germline V gene. As DNA, the CDR3 is TGTGCCAGCAGACCACCGGGACAGGGGTATAGCAATCAGCCCCAGCATTTT. Amino acids: CASRPPGQGYSNQPQHF.

V gene TRBV19 combines with J gene TRBJ2-3, with TRBD2 identical over 9 bases. The ends lost 11 bases at V and 1 base at J; junction bases unmatched: 10. This CDR3 is 15 amino acids long. Germline V gene data show CDR1 as LNHDA and CDR2 as SQIVND (reference sequence). CDR3 DNA: TGTGCCGCCGATAGCGGGGGTAAGGGCACAGATACGCAGTATTTT. Its translation: CAADSGGKGTDTQYF.

The V call is TRBV30, the J call TRBJ1-6; D gene unclear. The V and J ends lost 3 bases and 0 bases respectively, with 9 bases between them. CDR1 is GTSNPN, CDR2 SVGIG, per germline (reference sequence). The CDR3 consists of 15 residues. The CDR3 loop reads CAWSHTSSYNSPLHF. CDR3 bases: TGTGCCTGGAGCCACACAAGCTCCTATAATTCACCCCTCCACTTT.

This rearrangement joins TRBV18 to TRBJ1-2; D might be TRBD1 (5 bases). Per the germline V gene, CDR1 is KGHSH and CDR2 is LQKENI. V was shortened by 3 bases and J by 0 bases, with 14 bases between the two germline ends. CDR3 size: 16 residues. CDR3 residues: CASSPVGVLANYGYTF. CDR3 DNA: TGTGCCAGCTCACCGGTAGGGGTGTTGGCTAACTATGGCTACACCTTC.